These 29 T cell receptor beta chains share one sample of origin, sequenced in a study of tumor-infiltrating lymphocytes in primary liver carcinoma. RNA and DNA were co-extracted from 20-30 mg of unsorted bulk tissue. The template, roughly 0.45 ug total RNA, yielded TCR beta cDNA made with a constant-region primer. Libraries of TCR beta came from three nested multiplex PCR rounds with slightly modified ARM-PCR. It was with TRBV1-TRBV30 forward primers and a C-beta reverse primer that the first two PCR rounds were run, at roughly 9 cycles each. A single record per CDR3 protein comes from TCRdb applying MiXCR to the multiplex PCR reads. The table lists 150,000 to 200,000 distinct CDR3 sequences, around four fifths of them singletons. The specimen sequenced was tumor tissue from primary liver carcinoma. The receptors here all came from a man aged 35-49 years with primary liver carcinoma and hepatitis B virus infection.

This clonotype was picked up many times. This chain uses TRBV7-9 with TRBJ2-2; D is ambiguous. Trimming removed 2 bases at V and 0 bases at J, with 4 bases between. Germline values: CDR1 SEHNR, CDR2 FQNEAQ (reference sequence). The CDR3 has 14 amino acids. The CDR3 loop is CASSLFANTGELFF. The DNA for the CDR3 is TGTGCCAGCAGCTTATTTGCGAACACCGGGGAGCTGTTTTTT. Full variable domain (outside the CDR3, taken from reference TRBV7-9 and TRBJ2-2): DTGVSQNPRHKITKRGQNVTFRCDPISEHNRLYWYRQTLGQGPEFLTYFQNEAQLEKSRLLSDRFSAERPKGSFSTLEIQRTEQGDSAMYLCASSLFANTGELFFGEGSRLTVL.

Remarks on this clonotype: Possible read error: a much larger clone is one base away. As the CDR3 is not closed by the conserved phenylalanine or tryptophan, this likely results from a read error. CDR3 coding DNA: TGTGCCAGCAGCTTGGGAATGGGGTTCCAAGAGACCCAGTACTTA. It is translated as CASSLGMGFQETQYL. The chain combines TRBV7-9 with TRBJ2-5; D gene uncertain. V lost 3 bases to trimming and J lost 1 base, with 12 bases between them. The CDR3 extends over 15 amino acids. Germline V gene sequence: CDR1 SEHNR, CDR2 FQNEAQ (reference sequence).

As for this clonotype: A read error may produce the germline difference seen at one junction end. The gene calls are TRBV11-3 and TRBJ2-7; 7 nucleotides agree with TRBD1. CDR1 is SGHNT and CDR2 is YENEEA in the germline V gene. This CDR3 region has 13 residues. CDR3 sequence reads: CACSVGQSYKQYF. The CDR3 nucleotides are TGCGCCTGCAGCGTGGGACAGTCATACAAGCAGTACTTC.

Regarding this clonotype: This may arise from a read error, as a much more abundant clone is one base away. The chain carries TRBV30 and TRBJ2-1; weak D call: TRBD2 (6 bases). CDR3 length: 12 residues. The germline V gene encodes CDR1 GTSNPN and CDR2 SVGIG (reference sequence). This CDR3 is CAWAEGYKEQFF. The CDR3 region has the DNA TGTGCCTGGGCGGAGGGCTACAAAGAGCAGTTCTTC.

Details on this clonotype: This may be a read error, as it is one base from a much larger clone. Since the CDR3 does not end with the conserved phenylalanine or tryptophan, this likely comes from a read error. The CDR3 is CASRGEGTDTQYS. CDR3 DNA: TGTGCCAGCAGAGGGGAGGGCACAGATACGCAGTATTCT. The V call is TRBV9, the J call TRBJ2-3, with D perhaps matching TRBD2 (6 bases). CDR3 length: 13 amino acids. Germline V CDR1 and CDR2: SGDLS, YYNGEE. V lost 5 bases and J lost 1, with 8 bases in between.

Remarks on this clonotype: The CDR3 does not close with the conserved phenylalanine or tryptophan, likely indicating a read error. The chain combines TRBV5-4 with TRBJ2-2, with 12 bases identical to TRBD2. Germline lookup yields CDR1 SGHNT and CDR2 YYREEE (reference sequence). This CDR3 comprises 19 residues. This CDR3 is CSSSDPGLAGFANTGELFL. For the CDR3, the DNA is TGTTCCAGCAGTGATCCGGGACTAGCGGGTTTCGCGAACACCGGGGAGCTGTTTCTT.

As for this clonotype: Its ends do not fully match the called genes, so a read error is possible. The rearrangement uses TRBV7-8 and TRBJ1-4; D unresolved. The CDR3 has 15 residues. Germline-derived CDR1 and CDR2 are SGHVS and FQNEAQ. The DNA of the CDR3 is TGTGCCAGCCGCCCTCCCACCACAACTAATGAAGAACTGTTTTTT. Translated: CASRPPTTTNEELFF.

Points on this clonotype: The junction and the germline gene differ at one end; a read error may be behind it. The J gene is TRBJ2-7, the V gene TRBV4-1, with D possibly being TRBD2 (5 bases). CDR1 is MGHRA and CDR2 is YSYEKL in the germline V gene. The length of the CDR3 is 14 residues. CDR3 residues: CASSQGREGYEQYF. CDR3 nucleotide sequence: TGCGCCAGTAGCCAAGGTAGAGAGGGCTACGAGCAGTACTTC.

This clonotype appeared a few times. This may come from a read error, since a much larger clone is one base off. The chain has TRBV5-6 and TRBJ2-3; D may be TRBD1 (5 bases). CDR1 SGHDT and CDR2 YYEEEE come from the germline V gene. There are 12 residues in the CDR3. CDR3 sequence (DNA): TGTGCCAGCAGCTGGGCCACAGGTACGCAGTATTTT. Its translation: CASSWATGTQYF.

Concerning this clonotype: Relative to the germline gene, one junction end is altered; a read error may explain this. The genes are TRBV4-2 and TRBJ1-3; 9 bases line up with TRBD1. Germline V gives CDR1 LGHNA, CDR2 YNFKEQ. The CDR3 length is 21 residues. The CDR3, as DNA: TGTGCCAGCATCCAAGAGGGCTTGACAGGGGGTCGTATTTCCTCTGGAAACACCATATATTTT. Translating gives CASIQEGLTGGRISSGNTIYF.

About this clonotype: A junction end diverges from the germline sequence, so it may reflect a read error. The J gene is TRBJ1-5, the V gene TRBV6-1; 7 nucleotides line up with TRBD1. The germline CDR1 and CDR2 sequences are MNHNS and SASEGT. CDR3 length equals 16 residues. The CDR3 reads CANSEIGGESNQPQHF. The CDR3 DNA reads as TGTGCCAACAGTGAAATAGGGGGCGAGAGCAATCAGCCCCAGCATTTT.

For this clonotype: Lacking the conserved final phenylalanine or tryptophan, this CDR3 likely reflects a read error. This CDR3 is CAGSQGGRDEQFL. CDR3 in DNA: TGTGCCGGCAGCCAGGGGGGGAGGGATGAGCAGTTCCTC. The V and J genes are TRBV12-3 or TRBV12-4 and TRBJ2-1; possibly TRBD1 or TRBD2 for D (7 bases each). The CDR3 is 13 amino acids.

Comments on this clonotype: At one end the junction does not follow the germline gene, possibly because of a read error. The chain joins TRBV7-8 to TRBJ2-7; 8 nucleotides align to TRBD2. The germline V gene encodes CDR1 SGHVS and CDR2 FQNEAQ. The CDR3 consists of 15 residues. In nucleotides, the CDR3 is TGTGCAAGCAGCGTAACTAGCGGACCTAGGTCCGAGCAGTACTTC. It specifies CASSVTSGPRSEQYF.

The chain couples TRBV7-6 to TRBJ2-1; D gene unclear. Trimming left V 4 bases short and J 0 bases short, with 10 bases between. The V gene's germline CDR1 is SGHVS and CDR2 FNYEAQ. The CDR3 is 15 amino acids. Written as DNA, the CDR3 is TGTGCCAGCAGCTCAGAGGCGTCCTCCTACAATGAGCAGTTCTTC. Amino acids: CASSSEASSYNEQFF.

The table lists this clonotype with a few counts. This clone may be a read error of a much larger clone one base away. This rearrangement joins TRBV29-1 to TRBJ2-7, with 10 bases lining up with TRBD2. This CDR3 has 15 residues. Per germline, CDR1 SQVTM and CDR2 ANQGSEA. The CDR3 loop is CTVEDATSGHYEQYF. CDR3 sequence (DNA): TGCACCGTTGAAGATGCGACTAGCGGGCACTACGAGCAGTACTTC.

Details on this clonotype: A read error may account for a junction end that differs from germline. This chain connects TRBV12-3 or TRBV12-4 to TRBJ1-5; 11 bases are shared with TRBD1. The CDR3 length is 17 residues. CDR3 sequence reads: CAISSGTGGGGHQPQHF. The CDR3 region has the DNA TGTGCCATCAGTTCCGGGACAGGGGGTGGCGGGCATCAGCCCCAACATTTT.

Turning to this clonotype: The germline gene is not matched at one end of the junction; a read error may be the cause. CDR3 DNA: TGTGCCAGCAGTAACGGTCTAGCGGGAATCACAGATACACAGTATTTT. Translating it yields CASSNGLAGITDTQYF. The V gene is TRBV6-2 or TRBV6-3, the J gene TRBJ2-3, with 9 bases lining up with TRBD2. Germline V gene lookup returns CDR1 MNHEY and CDR2 SVGEGT. This CDR3 has 16 amino acids.

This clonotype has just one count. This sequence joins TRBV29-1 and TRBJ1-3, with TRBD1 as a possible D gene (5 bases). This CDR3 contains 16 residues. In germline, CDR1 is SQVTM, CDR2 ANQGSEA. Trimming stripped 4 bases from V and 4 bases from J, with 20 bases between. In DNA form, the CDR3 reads TGCAGCGTTGGATATAGTCGGGGGATAGCAGGAAACACCATATATTTT. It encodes CSVGYSRGIAGNTIYF.

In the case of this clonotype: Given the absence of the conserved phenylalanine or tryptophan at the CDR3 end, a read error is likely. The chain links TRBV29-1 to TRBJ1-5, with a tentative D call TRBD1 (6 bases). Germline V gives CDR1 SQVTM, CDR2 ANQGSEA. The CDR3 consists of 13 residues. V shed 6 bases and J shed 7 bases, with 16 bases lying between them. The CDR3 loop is CSVTSGGGQPQHS. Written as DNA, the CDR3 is TGCAGCGTAACCAGCGGGGGCGGCCAGCCCCAGCATTCA.

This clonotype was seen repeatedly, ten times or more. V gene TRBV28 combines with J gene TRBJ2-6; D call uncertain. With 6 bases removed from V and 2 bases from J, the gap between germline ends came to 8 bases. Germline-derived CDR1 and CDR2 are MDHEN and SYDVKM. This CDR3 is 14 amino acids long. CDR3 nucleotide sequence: TGTGCCAGCAGCTCCCCCGCTGGGGCCAACGTCCTGACTTTC. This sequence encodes CASSSPAGANVLTF.

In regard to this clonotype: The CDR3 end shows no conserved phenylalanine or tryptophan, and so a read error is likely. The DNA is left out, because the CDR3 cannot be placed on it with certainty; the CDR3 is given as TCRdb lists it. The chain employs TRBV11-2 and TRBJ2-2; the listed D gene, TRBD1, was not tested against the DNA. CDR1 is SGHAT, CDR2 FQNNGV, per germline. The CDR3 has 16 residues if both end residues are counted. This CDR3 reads CSSSPRTATNTVEVFL.

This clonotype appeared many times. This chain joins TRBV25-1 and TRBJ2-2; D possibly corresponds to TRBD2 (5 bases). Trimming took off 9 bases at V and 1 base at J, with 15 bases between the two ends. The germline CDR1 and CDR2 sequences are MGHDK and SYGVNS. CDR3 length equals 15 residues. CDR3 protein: CASSSSVLNTGELFF. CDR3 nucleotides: TGTGCCAGTTCAAGTAGCGTACTGAACACCGGGGAGCTGTTTTTT.

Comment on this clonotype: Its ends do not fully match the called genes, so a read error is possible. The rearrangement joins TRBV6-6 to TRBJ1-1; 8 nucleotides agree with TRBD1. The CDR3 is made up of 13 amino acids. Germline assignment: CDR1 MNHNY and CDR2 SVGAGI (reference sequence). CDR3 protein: CTSSYTGGTEAFF. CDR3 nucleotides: TGTACCAGCAGTTACACAGGGGGGACTGAAGCTTTCTTT.

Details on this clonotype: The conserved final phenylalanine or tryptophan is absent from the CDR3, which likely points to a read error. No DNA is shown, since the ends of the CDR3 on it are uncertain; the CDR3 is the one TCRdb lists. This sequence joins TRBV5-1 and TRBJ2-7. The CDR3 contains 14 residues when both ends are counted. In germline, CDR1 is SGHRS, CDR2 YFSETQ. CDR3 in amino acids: CASSLQIGTYELYY.

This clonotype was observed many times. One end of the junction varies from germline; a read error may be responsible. For the CDR3, the DNA is TGCGCTTCCCGCGGGAGCCCTTACAATGAGCAGTTCTTC. This gives the protein CASRGSPYNEQFF. The J gene is TRBJ2-1, the V gene TRBV12-3 or TRBV12-4; the match to TRBD2 covers 7 bases. CDR3 length: 13 residues.

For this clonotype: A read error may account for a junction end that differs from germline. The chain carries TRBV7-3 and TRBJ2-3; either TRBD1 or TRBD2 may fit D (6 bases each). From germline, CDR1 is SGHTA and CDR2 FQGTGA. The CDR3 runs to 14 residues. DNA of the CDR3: TGTGCCAGCAGCATAATGGGGGGCACAGATACGCAGTATTTC. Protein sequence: CASSIMGGTDTQYF.

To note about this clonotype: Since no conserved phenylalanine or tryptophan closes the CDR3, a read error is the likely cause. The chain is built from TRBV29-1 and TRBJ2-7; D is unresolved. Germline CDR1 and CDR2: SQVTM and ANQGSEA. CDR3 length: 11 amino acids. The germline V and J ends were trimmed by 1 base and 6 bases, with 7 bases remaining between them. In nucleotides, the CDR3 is TGCAGCGTTGAAGGCGGCTCCGAGCAGTACTCT. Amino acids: CSVEGGSEQYS.

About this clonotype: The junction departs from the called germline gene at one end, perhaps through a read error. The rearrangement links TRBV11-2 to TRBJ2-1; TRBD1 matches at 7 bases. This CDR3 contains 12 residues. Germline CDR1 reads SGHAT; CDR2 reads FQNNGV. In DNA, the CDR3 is TGTGCCAGCAGCTTCACAGGGGTCAATGAGCAATTC. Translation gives CASSFTGVNEQF.

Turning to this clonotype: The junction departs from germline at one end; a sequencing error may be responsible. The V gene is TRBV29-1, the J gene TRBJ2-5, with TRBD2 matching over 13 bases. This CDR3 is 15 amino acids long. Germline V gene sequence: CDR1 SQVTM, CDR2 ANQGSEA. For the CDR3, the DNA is TGCAGCGTTCGGACTAGCGGGGGTAGGGCAGAGACCCGGTACTTC. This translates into CSVRTSGGRAETRYF.